This TCR beta chain is drawn from a study of shared clonotypes between healthy human individuals. With respect to this clone: Its antigen remains unidentified.

The CDR3 covers 14 residues. CDR1 MNHEY and CDR2 SMNVEV come from the germline V gene (reference sequence). V was trimmed by 2 bases and J by 8 bases, leaving 12 bases between them. This table comes from immunoSEQ multiplex PCR, and its TCRdb copy is limited to in-frame clones, with some not included. This table holds nearly 600,000 clones, nearly 97% found once. Naivety among CD8 cells was defined by CD45RO negativity and positive CCR7 selection, thereby excluding terminally differentiated effector memory CD45RA+ cells. Study-wide results and limits: Enrolling few donors narrowed the genetic and exposure-history diversity that was represented. The sharing of 5% to 6.5% of naive CD4 clonotypes was seen across a handful of donors.

The V and J genes are TRBV27 and TRBJ1-4; tentatively, D is TRBD1 (5 bases). The sequence derives from a woman under 40 in good health. The sample was naive CD8+ T cells sorted from blood. The DNA of the CDR3 is TGTGCCAGCAGTTTAGATCAGGGTCAAGAAAAACTGTTTTTT. It translates to CASSLDQGQEKLFF.